This passage covers 28 T cell receptor beta chains from one sample sequenced in a study of T cell repertoires in cytomegalovirus infection. TCRdb reprocessed the reads via MiXCR and lists one record per CDR3 protein. The sample shows 700,000 to 950,000 distinct CDR3 sequences, less than 35% of them seen only once. These receptors' targets are unknown. Sample: cultured CD8+ T cells from PBMCs, taken from culture after CMV antigen stimulation. The source is a human donor in good health (CMV status not recorded). Some clones in this sample may be carry-over from other donors' samples.

In this sample, this clonotype turned up many times. The chain joins TRBV7-6 to TRBJ2-3; D possibly corresponds to TRBD2 (5 bases). Germline CDR1 reads SGHVS; CDR2 reads FNYEAQ. The CDR3 has 16 residues. The V end was cut by 2 bases, the J end by 0 bases, with 12 bases between. For the CDR3, the DNA is TGTGCCAGCAGCTTACGGGGAAGATCTAGCACAGATACGCAGTATTTT. This sequence encodes CASSLRGRSSTDTQYF. The entire variable domain, with the rest obtained from reference TRBV7-6 and TRBJ2-3, is as follows: GAGVSQSPRYKVTKRGQDVALRCDPISGHVSLYWYRQALGQGPEFLTYFNYEAQQDKSGLPNDRFSAERPEGSISTLTIQRTEQRDSAMYRCASSLRGRSSTDTQYFGPGTRLTVL.

This clonotype appeared many times. The chain uses TRBV7-2 and TRBJ1-4, with 7 bases lining up with TRBD1. Germline V CDR1 and CDR2: SGHTA, FQGNSA. The junction had 12 bases not matched to a gene; V was cut back by 4 bases and J by 7 bases. The CDR3 loop spans 16 amino acids. CDR3 residues: CASSSGQRLWGEKLFF. CDR3 coding DNA: TGTGCCAGCAGCTCGGGACAGCGACTTTGGGGTGAAAAACTGTTTTTT.

The V call is TRBV27, the J call TRBJ2-7; TRBD1 matches at 9 bases. The CDR3 has 15 residues. Germline loops: CDR1 MNHEY, CDR2 SMNVEV (reference sequence). Losses at the gene ends were 5 bases for V and 2 bases for J; bases not matched to a gene: 7. CDR3 residues: CASSKTGTGTYEQYV. In DNA form, the CDR3 reads TGTGCCAGCAGTAAAACCGGGACAGGGACCTACGAGCAGTACGTC.

This clonotype showed up just a few times. This sequence joins TRBV5-4 and TRBJ1-2; perhaps TRBD1 as D (5 bases). This CDR3 has 14 amino acids. V was trimmed by 2 bases and J by 1 base, leaving 9 bases between them. Per germline, CDR1 SGHNT and CDR2 YYREEE (reference sequence). CDR3 nucleotide sequence: TGTGCCAGCAGCTTTCCAGGGTATAACTATGGCTACACCTTC. Encoded protein: CASSFPGYNYGYTF.

This clonotype was seen more than once but under ten times. The chain's CDR3 is CASSSDGGGSQETQYF. The CDR3 bases are TGTGCCAGCAGCTCGGATGGGGGGGGGTCACAAGAGACCCAGTACTTC. The V and J genes are TRBV7-9 and TRBJ2-5; TRBD2 aligns across 7 bases. The ends lost 4 bases at V and 2 bases at J; junction bases unmatched: 10. CDR3 length: 16 residues. Germline values: CDR1 SEHNR, CDR2 FQNEAQ (reference sequence).

At least ten counts were recorded for this clonotype. This rearrangement joins TRBV27 to TRBJ1-6; D perhaps matches TRBD1 (6 bases). This CDR3 has 18 amino acids. From germline, CDR1 is MNHEY and CDR2 SMNVEV (reference sequence). V was pared by 7 bases and J by 4 bases, with 23 bases between. In DNA form, the CDR3 reads TGTGCCAGCATGGTGCTTGTAGGGGGGCCGGAGTATAATTCACCCCTCCACTTT. It specifies CASMVLVGGPEYNSPLHF.

The chain has TRBV10-2 and TRBJ2-7; 8 positions match TRBD1. There are 11 residues in the CDR3. Unmatched junction bases numbered 4, after V lost 10 bases and J lost 5 bases. Germline CDR1 is WSHSY and CDR2 is SAAADI. The CDR3 reads CAIQGADEQYF. In DNA form, the CDR3 reads TGCGCCATCCAGGGGGCGGACGAGCAGTACTTC.

The count of this clonotype is one. The V and J genes are TRBV15 and TRBJ1-6, with 7 bases aligning to TRBD1. J lost 7 bases, V lost 6 bases, and 6 bases had no gene match. Germline assignment: CDR1 LNHNV and CDR2 YYDKDF (reference sequence). The CDR3 is made up of 14 amino acids. The CDR3 sequence: CATRTGFGNSPLHF. In DNA form, the CDR3 reads TGTGCCACCAGGACAGGGTTCGGCAATTCACCCCTCCACTTT.

The chain links TRBV27 to TRBJ1-2; D might be TRBD1 (5 bases). Trimming shortened V by 8 bases and J by 0 bases, and 13 bases separated the two germline ends. This CDR3 region has 14 residues. The germline gives CDR1 MNHEY, CDR2 SMNVEV (reference sequence). CDR3 DNA sequence: TGTGCCAGCCGTCGGGGGGGAGCTAACTATGGCTACACCTTC. This sequence encodes CASRRGGANYGYTF.

This chain uses TRBV5-6 with TRBJ1-2, with D possibly TRBD1 on 5 matching bases. Germline V gene data show CDR1 as SGHDT and CDR2 as YYEEEE. This CDR3 region has 16 residues. V was trimmed by 3 bases and J by 2 bases, leaving 17 bases between them. The DNA for the CDR3 is TGTGCCAGCAGCTCCACCCCGGGGGATGGAAACTATGGCTACACCTTC. It is translated as CASSSTPGDGNYGYTF. Looking up the rest from reference TRBV5-6 and TRBJ1-2 gives the full variable domain: DAGVTQSPTHLIKTRGQQVTLRCSPKSGHDTVSWYQQALGQGPQFIFQYYEEEERQRGNFPDRFSGHQFPNYSSELNVNALLLGDSALYLCASSSTPGDGNYGYTFGSGTRLTVV.

The V call is TRBV6-5, the J call TRBJ2-3, with 16 bases fitting TRBD2. Germline V gene sequence: CDR1 MNHEY, CDR2 SVGAGI. V lost 4 bases, J lost 1 base, and 8 bases stayed unmatched. CDR3 length equals 19 residues. The CDR3 bases are TGTGCCAGCAGTTCACAGGGACTAGCGGGGGGGCAGGGCACAGATACGCAGTATTTT. It specifies CASSSQGLAGGQGTDTQYF.

The sample holds many counts of this clonotype. The CDR3 DNA follows: TGTGCCAGCAGTTTCAGCTCCTACAATGAGCAGTTCTTC. Protein sequence: CASSFSSYNEQFF. The chain combines TRBV12-3 or TRBV12-4 with TRBJ2-1; no reliable D call. There are 13 residues in the CDR3. With 3 bases removed from V and 0 bases from J, the gap between germline ends came to 3 bases.

This clonotype was found a few times. CDR3 sequence (DNA): TGTGCCAGCAGCCCCACAATGCGGGGACCTGGGAATGGCAATCAGCCCCAGCATTTT. Encoded protein: CASSPTMRGPGNGNQPQHF. The chain couples TRBV16 to TRBJ1-5, with a weak D call TRBD1 (5 bases). The CDR3 consists of 19 residues. Trimming stripped 4 bases from V and 2 bases from J, with 24 bases between. Germline values: CDR1 KGHSY, CDR2 FQNENV.

The chain couples TRBV14 to TRBJ2-2; 8 bases agree with TRBD2. Germline-derived CDR1 and CDR2 are SGHDN and FVKESK. V trimming: 3 bases; J trimming: 1 base; junction bases outside the gene matches: 1. The CDR3 length is 15 residues. DNA for the CDR3: TGTGCCAGCAGCCACCTAGCGGGGAACACCGGGGAGCTGTTTTTT. Its translation: CASSHLAGNTGELFF.

This clonotype was picked up a small number of times. Sequence at one end of the junction differs from germline and may be a read error. The chain joins TRBV5-4 to TRBJ1-1; D might be TRBD1 (6 bases). The CDR3 is 15 amino acids. CDR1 is SGHNT and CDR2 is YYREEE in the germline V gene (reference sequence). The CDR3 sequence: CASSLGSDRNTEAFF. The CDR3 DNA sequence: TGTGCCAGCAGTTTGGGTTCGGACAGGAACACTGAAGCTTTCTTT. The variable domain in full, with the rest retrieved from reference TRBV5-4 and TRBJ1-1, is ETGVTQSPTHLIKTRGQQVTLRCSSQSGHNTVSWYQQALGQGPQFIFQYYREEENGRGNFPPRFSGLQFPNYSSELNVNALELDDSALYLCASSLGSDRNTEAFFGQGTRLTVV.

The sample holds a few counts of this clonotype. The chain combines TRBV6-5 with TRBJ1-2, with D hard to call. The CDR3 is made up of 14 amino acids. V was shortened by 0 bases and J by 4 bases, with 9 bases between the two germline ends. Per the germline V gene, CDR1 is MNHEY and CDR2 is SVGAGI. For the CDR3, the DNA is TGTGCCAGCAGTTACTCCCGCACTCTCTATGGCTACACCTTC. Its translation is CASSYSRTLYGYTF.

This clonotype was seen a few times. The V call is TRBV12-3 or TRBV12-4, the J call TRBJ2-5; tentative D call: TRBD2 (5 bases). The CDR3 runs 15 residues. Trimming took 3 bases from V and 4 from J, leaving 15 bases between them. The CDR3 DNA reads as TGTGCCAGCAGTTTTCTGGGAGAGATAAGAGAGACCCAGTACTTC. Its translation is CASSFLGEIRETQYF.

This clonotype was detected ten times or more. This rearrangement joins TRBV7-6 to TRBJ2-5; D tentatively fits TRBD1 or TRBD2 (5 bases each). The CDR3 contains 14 residues. Looked up from germline, CDR1 is SGHVS and CDR2 is FNYEAQ. Trimming shortened V by 6 bases and J by 1 base, and 12 bases separated the two germline ends. The CDR3 is CASRRDGFQETQYF. The CDR3 DNA reads TGTGCCAGCAGACGGGACGGCTTCCAAGAGACCCAGTACTTC. The full variable domain, its missing parts supplied by reference TRBV7-6 and TRBJ2-5, is GAGVSQSPRYKVTKRGQDVALRCDPISGHVSLYWYRQALGQGPEFLTYFNYEAQQDKSGLPNDRFSAERPEGSISTLTIQRTEQRDSAMYRCASRRDGFQETQYFGPGTRLLVL.

This clonotype was recorded a few times. The chain joins TRBV10-3 to TRBJ1-2; D is unclear. The germline V gene has CDR1 ENHRY and CDR2 SYGVKD. V shed 7 bases and J shed 0 bases, with 9 bases lying between them. The length of the CDR3 is 13 residues. The CDR3 DNA sequence: TGTGCCATCATGGTCTCTCCTAACTATGGCTACACCTTC. Translating gives CAIMVSPNYGYTF.

The sample holds a few counts of this clonotype. This chain joins TRBV7-9 and TRBJ2-7; D gene ambiguous. The CDR3 totals 12 residues. Germline CDR1 SEHNR, CDR2 FQNEAQ (reference sequence). CDR3 sequence reads: CITQEKAYEQYV. CDR3 coding DNA: TGTATTACGCAGGAGAAAGCCTACGAGCAGTACGTC.

This clonotype was found a few times. Here the CDR3 DNA reads TGTGCCAGTTTTTGGGGAGGAGGCAATCAGCCCCAGCATTTT. It specifies CASFWGGGNQPQHF. The J gene is TRBJ1-5, the V gene TRBV28, with D hard to call. The CDR3 sequence is 14 residues long. CDR1 and CDR2 (germline): MDHEN, SYDVKM. The V end was cut by 9 bases, the J end by 2 bases, with 14 bases between.

This clonotype was found a few times. The rearrangement joins TRBV7-2 to TRBJ2-7, with TRBD2 matching over 7 bases. This CDR3 region has 15 residues. Per germline, CDR1 SGHTA and CDR2 FQGNSA. J was trimmed by 6 bases and V by 5 bases; bases with no gene match: 13. In nucleotides, the CDR3 is TGTGCCAGCAGCCAAATGGGCGGGGGACGGGGCGAGCAGTACGTC. Protein sequence: CASSQMGGGRGEQYV.

CDR3 coding DNA: TGTGCCACCAGCGGTATTCAGAGCTCCTACAATGAGCAGTTCTTC. Translated: CATSGIQSSYNEQFF. This chain joins TRBV24-1 and TRBJ2-1, with D unresolved. The V and J ends lost 7 bases and 0 bases respectively, with 12 bases between them. The CDR3 is 15 amino acids. Germline V CDR1 and CDR2: KGHDR, SFDVKD.

CDR3 residues: CASRGTGGANYGYTF. The CDR3 bases are TGTGCCAGCAGGGGGACAGGGGGAGCTAACTATGGCTACACCTTC. The chain links TRBV27 to TRBJ1-2; 11 nucleotides align to TRBD1. There are 15 residues in the CDR3. The V and J ends lost 6 bases and 0 bases, in that order; junction bases with no gene match: 3. Per germline, CDR1 MNHEY and CDR2 SMNVEV (reference sequence).

This clonotype has ten or more counts. The V call is TRBV7-2, the J call TRBJ2-5, with TRBD2 matching 9 bases. The germline gives CDR1 SGHTA, CDR2 FQGNSA. The CDR3 runs to 17 residues. The junction had 15 bases not matched to a gene; V was cut back by 8 bases and J by 2 bases. The CDR3 is CASAVWRGGLRQETQYF. The CDR3 DNA is TGTGCCAGCGCCGTATGGCGGGGGGGCTTAAGACAAGAGACCCAGTACTTC. Complete variable domain (other parts from reference TRBV7-2 and TRBJ2-5): GAGVSQSPSNKVTEKGKDVELRCDPISGHTALYWYRQSLGQGLEFLIYFQGNSAPDKSGLPSDRFSAERTGGSVSTLTIQRTQQEDSAVYLCASAVWRGGLRQETQYFGPGTRLLVL.

There are a few counts of this clonotype. The V call is TRBV2, the J call TRBJ2-2; 7 bases align to TRBD1. V was pared by 6 bases and J by 6 bases, with 10 bases of the junction left unmatched. The CDR3 has 15 amino acids. CDR1 is SNHLY and CDR2 is FYNNEI in the germline V gene. The CDR3 spells CASSVMTGWAGELFF. CDR3 DNA sequence: TGTGCCAGCAGCGTTATGACAGGGTGGGCCGGGGAGCTGTTTTTT.

This clonotype was seen more than once but under ten times. This sequence joins TRBV10-3 and TRBJ1-2, with TRBD1 as a possible D gene (6 bases). Germline CDR1 and CDR2: ENHRY and SYGVKD. V lost 9 bases, J lost 4 bases, and 12 bases lay in between. This CDR3 has 12 amino acids. CDR3 DNA sequence: TGTGCCATTTCCAGGGGCGGCTATGGCTACACCTTC. Translated: CAISRGGYGYTF.

This clonotype has a handful of counts. The chain joins TRBV27 to TRBJ2-1, with 10 bases lining up with TRBD2. The CDR3 runs 17 residues. Trimming removed 3 bases from V and 6 bases from J; junction bases left unmatched: 11. Germline V CDR1 and CDR2: MNHEY, SMNVEV (reference sequence). CDR3 protein: CASSLAHSGGPGNEQFF. The CDR3 nucleotides are TGTGCCAGCAGTTTGGCACATAGCGGGGGGCCAGGCAATGAGCAGTTCTTC.